One sample yielded the 31 T cell receptor beta chains listed below, sequenced in a study of T cells in Graves' hyperthyroidism and ophthalmopathy. TCR beta CDR3 region amplification was performed from RNA transcripts. TCR CDR3 underwent first-round RT-PCR with the HTBI primer set. TCRdb reanalysed the multiplex PCR reads using MiXCR and keeps one entry per CDR3 protein. Of about 290,000 distinct CDR3 sequences detected, approximately 16% appear once; the ten largest clones hold around a third. The specimen sequenced was blood. These TCRs come from a man aged 30 to 39 with Graves' hyperthyroidism.

The chain links TRBV20-1 to TRBJ2-3; TRBD1 is a possible D gene (5 bases). Germline CDR1 DFQATT, CDR2 SNEGSKA (reference sequence). V was pared by 6 bases and J by 0 bases, with 16 bases between. The CDR3 covers 15 residues. The CDR3 spells CSASFPKGSTDTQYF. In DNA form, the CDR3 reads TGCAGTGCCAGCTTTCCGAAGGGGAGCACAGATACGCAGTATTTT.

In this sample, this clonotype turned up a few times. The CDR3 protein is CASSLEGTPGGDEAFF. DNA of the CDR3: TGCGCCAGCAGCTTGGAGGGGACCCCCGGGGGGGATGAAGCTTTCTTT. V usage is TRBV5-1 and J usage is TRBJ1-1; a possible D gene is TRBD1 (5 bases). V was clipped by 0 bases and J by 7 bases, with 19 bases between them. The CDR3 totals 16 residues. The germline V gene has CDR1 SGHRS and CDR2 YFSETQ.

J is TRBJ2-1 and V is TRBV28; TRBD2 is a possible D gene (6 bases). V was pared by 7 bases and J by 9 bases, with 10 bases between. The CDR3 spans 11 residues. The V gene's germline CDR1 is MDHEN and CDR2 SYDVKM. CDR3 DNA sequence: TGTGCCAGCAACGAGGAGGGTGAGCAGTTCTTC. Its protein product is CASNEEGEQFF.

This clonotype was observed many times. This chain connects TRBV28 to TRBJ2-7; TRBD1 matches 9 bases. CDR1 and CDR2 (germline): MDHEN, SYDVKM. After removal of 7 bases from V and 3 bases from J, the junction contained 4 bases not matched to a gene. The length of the CDR3 is 13 residues. The CDR3 reads CASMGQGLYEQYF. CDR3 nucleotide sequence: TGTGCCAGCATGGGACAGGGACTCTACGAGCAGTACTTC.

The chain links TRBV3-1 to TRBJ2-2, with TRBD2 matching 13 bases. The CDR3 is 17 residues long. Germline CDR1 reads LGHDT; CDR2 reads YNNKEL (reference sequence). Trimming took 4 bases from V and 4 from J; bases not matched to a gene: 6. CDR3 residues: CASSRGLAGAGTGELFF. In DNA, the CDR3 is TGTGCCAGCAGCCGCGGACTAGCGGGAGCGGGCACCGGGGAGCTGTTTTTT.

This clonotype was seen ten or more times. V is TRBV12-3 or TRBV12-4 and J is TRBJ2-1; TRBD2 might be the D (6 bases). Trimming shortened V by 3 bases and J by 4 bases, and 10 bases separated the two germline ends. There are 14 residues in the CDR3. This chain's CDR3 is CASSLDRGYNEQFF. The DNA of the CDR3 is TGTGCCAGCAGTTTGGATCGGGGGTACAATGAGCAGTTCTTC.

CDR3 residues: CATSTGYNYGYTF. Here the CDR3 DNA reads TGTGCCACTTCGACAGGCTATAACTATGGCTACACCTTC. The rearrangement uses TRBV3-1 and TRBJ1-2; D might be TRBD1 (6 bases). The CDR3 covers 13 residues. Germline values: CDR1 LGHDT, CDR2 YNNKEL (reference sequence). The ends were cut back, 10 bases at V and 1 base at J, with 13 bases in the middle.

This clonotype was detected ten times or more. The chain combines TRBV6-1 with TRBJ1-1; no clear D gene. The CDR3 spans 11 residues. Germline V gives CDR1 MNHNS, CDR2 SASEGT. V dropped 8 bases and J dropped 6 bases, with 10 bases sitting between them. CDR3 protein: CASEEGSEAFF. DNA of the CDR3: TGTGCCAGCGAGGAGGGTTCTGAAGCTTTCTTT.

This clonotype appeared once. Compared with germline, one end of the junction differs, possibly owing to a read error. The J gene is TRBJ1-5, the V gene TRBV5-1; no firm D call. Germline CDR1 reads SGHRS; CDR2 reads YFSETQ. The CDR3 totals 15 residues. The CDR3 reads CASSSAITAGEPQHF. The CDR3 bases are TGTGCCAGCAGCTCAGCGATTACAGCCGGGGAGCCCCAGCATTTT.

The rearrangement joins TRBV10-2 to TRBJ2-3; D is undetermined. Trimming took 4 bases from V and 3 from J, leaving 2 bases between them. The CDR3 contains 11 residues. Germline lookup yields CDR1 WSHSY and CDR2 SAAADI. CDR3 in amino acids: CASSVTDTQYF. The CDR3, as DNA: TGCGCCAGCAGTGTAACAGATACGCAGTATTTT.

The table lists this clonotype with many counts. V and J are TRBV27 and TRBJ2-7, with D unclear. Germline CDR1 and CDR2: MNHEY and SMNVEV (reference sequence). CDR3 length: 15 amino acids. V was pared by 0 bases and J by 0 bases, with 9 bases between. CDR3 in DNA: TGTGCCAGCAGTTTATCGAGGAATCCCTCCTACGAGCAGTACTTC. It is translated as CASSLSRNPSYEQYF.

The gene calls are TRBV9 and TRBJ1-2; D is unresolved. The CDR3 is 14 amino acids. V lost 0 bases to trimming and J lost 7 bases, with 13 bases between them. Germline V gene sequence: CDR1 SGDLS, CDR2 YYNGEE. The CDR3 loop reads CASSVVGSGLGYTF. The CDR3 DNA follows: TGTGCCAGCAGCGTAGTAGGGTCAGGTCTTGGCTACACCTTC. Based on the CDR3 plus reference TRBV9 and TRBJ1-2, the full variable domain is DSGVTQTPKHLITATGQRVTLRCSPRSGDLSVYWYQQSLDQGLQFLIQYYNGEERAKGNILERFSAQQFPDLHSELNLSSLELGDSALYFCASSVVGSGLGYTFGSGTRLTVV.

This clonotype was found many times. The rearrangement joins TRBV24-1 to TRBJ2-5; 7 nucleotides match TRBD1. Germline V gives CDR1 KGHDR, CDR2 SFDVKD. J gave up 1 base and V 3 bases, and 7 bases lay outside the gene matches. The length of the CDR3 is 16 residues. CDR3 sequence reads: CATSDAPGTAQETQYF. CDR3 DNA: TGTGCCACCAGTGATGCACCGGGGACAGCCCAAGAGACCCAGTACTTC.

V usage is TRBV19 and J usage is TRBJ1-5, with TRBD1 matching over 7 bases. Germline V CDR1 and CDR2: LNHDA, SQIVND (reference sequence). The V segment lost 8 bases and the J segment 8 bases; nucleotides outside the gene matches: 12. The CDR3 sequence is 14 residues long. CDR3 bases: TGTGCCAGTGGAAAACAGGGGATCCCGGAGCCCCAGCATTTT. It encodes CASGKQGIPEPQHF.

In its sample, this clonotype was seen many times. The V gene is TRBV5-1, the J gene TRBJ2-1; D tentatively fits TRBD1 or TRBD2 (6 bases each). There are 17 residues in the CDR3. Between the trimmed V and J ends, which lost 6 bases and 8 bases, there was a span of 27 bases. CDR1 and CDR2 (germline): SGHRS, YFSETQ. This chain's CDR3 is CASTEQRTGTGGDEQFF. The CDR3, as DNA: TGCGCCAGCACCGAACAAAGGACCGGGACCGGGGGCGATGAGCAGTTCTTC.

Remarks on this clonotype: A much larger clone lies one base from this, so it may be a read error. The rearrangement links TRBV27 to TRBJ2-6; D is unclear. Germline V gene sequence: CDR1 MNHEY, CDR2 SMNVEV (reference sequence). This CDR3 has 15 amino acids. The DNA of the CDR3 is TGTGCCAGCAGCTTTCAGCTCTCTGCGGCCAACGTCCTGACTTTC. This gives the protein CASSFQLSAANVLTF.

This clonotype was recorded a few times. The chain couples TRBV4-2 to TRBJ2-5, with 10 bases fitting TRBD2. The germline V gene has CDR1 LGHNA and CDR2 YNFKEQ. V trimming: 0 bases; J trimming: 5 bases; junction bases outside the gene matches: 6. This CDR3 region has 16 residues. CDR3 sequence: CASSQEPSGRMETQYF. CDR3 nucleotide sequence: TGTGCCAGCAGCCAAGAGCCTAGCGGGAGAATGGAGACCCAGTACTTC.

The sample holds many counts of this clonotype. CDR3 sequence reads: CASSRRAESSYEQYF. CDR3 sequence (DNA): TGTGCCAGCAGCCGACGAGCGGAGAGCTCCTACGAGCAGTACTTC. J is TRBJ2-7 and V is TRBV7-2; D perhaps matches TRBD2 (5 bases). The V end was cut by 5 bases, the J end by 0 bases, with 14 bases between. CDR3 length: 15 residues. The V gene's germline CDR1 is SGHTA and CDR2 FQGNSA.

The genes are TRBV5-6 and TRBJ2-7; 7 bases are shared with TRBD2. The germline gives CDR1 SGHDT, CDR2 YYEEEE. The CDR3 is made up of 14 amino acids. Trimming removed 3 bases from V and 6 bases from J; junction bases left unmatched: 9. Here the CDR3 reads CASSWDYAFREQYF. CDR3 DNA: TGTGCCAGCAGCTGGGACTACGCGTTTCGCGAGCAGTACTTC. Full variable domain (remainder filled in from reference TRBV5-6 and TRBJ2-7): DAGVTQSPTHLIKTRGQQVTLRCSPKSGHDTVSWYQQALGQGPQFIFQYYEEEERQRGNFPDRFSGHQFPNYSSELNVNALLLGDSALYLCASSWDYAFREQYFGPGTRLTVT.

This clonotype was recorded many times. The chain's CDR3 is CASSLPGGGETQYF. The CDR3 nucleotides are TGTGCCAGCAGCTTACCGGGGGGCGGGGAGACCCAGTACTTC. This chain connects TRBV11-2 to TRBJ2-5; D may be TRBD2 (7 bases). V dropped 2 bases and J dropped 5 bases, with 12 bases sitting between them. CDR3 length: 14 amino acids. Germline V gene lookup returns CDR1 SGHAT and CDR2 FQNNGV.

This clonotype came up many times. This chain joins TRBV6-1 and TRBJ1-1, with 9 bases identical to TRBD1. Germline CDR1 and CDR2: MNHNS and SASEGT. CDR3 length: 13 residues. With 6 bases clipped from V and 5 bases from J, the junction kept 4 bases outside the gene matches. The CDR3 DNA sequence: TGTGCCAGCAGACAGACAGGGGGGACTGAAGCTTTCTTT. Its protein product is CASRQTGGTEAFF.

V usage is TRBV7-9 and J usage is TRBJ2-7; no clear D gene. The CDR3 covers 14 residues. V shed 1 base and J shed 5 bases, with 12 bases lying between them. Germline V gene sequence: CDR1 SEHNR, CDR2 FQNEAQ (reference sequence). CDR3 loop: CASSLVTGFNEQYF. For the CDR3, the DNA is TGTGCCAGCAGCTTAGTTACCGGGTTTAACGAGCAGTACTTC.

At least ten counts were recorded for this clonotype. The chain combines TRBV3-1 with TRBJ2-1; 8 nucleotides line up with TRBD2. Unmatched junction bases numbered 10, after V lost 4 bases and J lost 8 bases. Germline loops: CDR1 LGHDT, CDR2 YNNKEL (reference sequence). CDR3 length: 15 residues. Here the CDR3 DNA reads TGTGCCAGCAGCCCGTATAGCGGGACCGACCATGAGCAGTTCTTC. It is translated as CASSPYSGTDHEQFF.

This clonotype appeared a few times. Here the CDR3 reads CASSLVGLGNTGELFF. In nucleotides, the CDR3 is TGTGCCAGCAGCTTGGTAGGACTGGGGAACACCGGGGAGCTGTTTTTT. This chain links TRBV5-6 with TRBJ2-2, with D possibly matching TRBD2 (5 bases). There are 16 residues in the CDR3. V was trimmed by 0 bases and J by 1 base, leaving 10 bases between them. Germline V gene data show CDR1 as SGHDT and CDR2 as YYEEEE. The full variable domain, in which reference TRBV5-6 and TRBJ2-2 provide the parts outside the CDR3, is DAGVTQSPTHLIKTRGQQVTLRCSPKSGHDTVSWYQQALGQGPQFIFQYYEEEERQRGNFPDRFSGHQFPNYSSELNVNALLLGDSALYLCASSLVGLGNTGELFFGEGSRLTVL.

This clonotype was recorded a few times. The rearrangement uses TRBV4-1 and TRBJ1-4; D ambiguous. The CDR3 loop spans 13 amino acids. The germline CDR1 and CDR2 sequences are MGHRA and YSYEKL. The germline V and J ends were trimmed by 1 base and 8 bases, with 8 bases remaining between them. CDR3 in amino acids: CASSQALGEKLFF. Here the CDR3 DNA reads TGCGCCAGCAGCCAAGCCCTAGGCGAAAAACTGTTTTTT.

On this clonotype itself: This may be a read error: a much more frequent sequence differs by one nucleotide. This chain links TRBV24-1 with TRBJ2-1; 9 bases are shared with TRBD2. V gave up 5 bases and J gave up 12 bases; unmatched junction bases: 7. The germline V gene has CDR1 KGHDR and CDR2 SFDVKD. The CDR3 contains 13 residues. CDR3 sequence: CATSGMVAGVQFF. CDR3 coding DNA: TGTGCCACCAGTGGTATGGTAGCGGGAGTGCAGTTCTTC.

The V call is TRBV20-1, the J call TRBJ2-7; 11 nucleotides align to TRBD2. V shed 0 bases, J shed 4 bases, and the junction held 8 bases outside the gene matches. This CDR3 spans 16 amino acids. CDR1 is DFQATT, CDR2 SNEGSKA, per germline (reference sequence). The CDR3 nucleotides are TGCAGTGCTAGAGATTTTACTAGCGGGAGTGGGTACGAGCAGTACTTC. This gives the protein CSARDFTSGSGYEQYF.

This clonotype was detected ten times or more. The rearrangement uses TRBV2 and TRBJ1-1; D is unclear. V lost 6 bases, J lost 2 bases, and 10 bases lay in between. This CDR3 comprises 13 residues. Germline lookup yields CDR1 SNHLY and CDR2 FYNNEI. The CDR3 nucleotides read TGTGCCAGCAGGAACGACGGTAACACTGAAGCTTTCTTT. This encodes CASRNDGNTEAFF.

This clonotype was counted at least ten times. The chain links TRBV7-2 to TRBJ2-3; no firm D call. The V end was cut by 4 bases, the J end by 2 bases, with 4 bases between. The germline CDR1 and CDR2 sequences are SGHTA and FQGNSA. CDR3 size: 12 residues. The CDR3: CASSSYTDTQYF. The CDR3 DNA follows: TGTGCCAGCAGCTCCTACACAGATACGCAGTATTTT.

This clonotype has more than one count but fewer than ten. The chain couples TRBV5-1 to TRBJ2-3; D possibly corresponds to TRBD2 (6 bases). Germline-derived CDR1 and CDR2 are SGHRS and YFSETQ. This CDR3 is built from 16 residues. Trimming took off 0 bases at V and 4 bases at J, with 15 bases between the two ends. CDR3 DNA: TGCGCCAGCAGCTTGGGGATCGGGGGAGCGGCAGATACGCAGTATTTT. It encodes CASSLGIGGAADTQYF.

This clonotype was counted at least ten times. CDR3 loop: CASSPGANVLTF. As DNA, the CDR3 is TGTGCCAGCTCACCTGGGGCCAACGTCCTGACTTTC. The V call is TRBV18, the J call TRBJ2-6; D is ambiguous. Trimming removed 3 bases at V and 3 bases at J, with 0 bases between. The CDR3 extends over 12 amino acids. Germline V gene lookup returns CDR1 KGHSH and CDR2 LQKENI.